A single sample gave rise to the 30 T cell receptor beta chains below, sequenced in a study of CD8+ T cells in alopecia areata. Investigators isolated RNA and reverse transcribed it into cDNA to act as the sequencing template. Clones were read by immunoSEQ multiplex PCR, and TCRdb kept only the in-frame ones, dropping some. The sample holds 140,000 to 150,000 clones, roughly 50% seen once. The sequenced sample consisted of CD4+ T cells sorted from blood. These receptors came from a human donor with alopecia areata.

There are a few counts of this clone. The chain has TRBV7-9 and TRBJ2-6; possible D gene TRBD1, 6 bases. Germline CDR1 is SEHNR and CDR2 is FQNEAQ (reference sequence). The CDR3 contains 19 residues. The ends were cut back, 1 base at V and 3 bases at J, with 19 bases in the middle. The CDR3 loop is CASSLDGGRGSYGANVLTF. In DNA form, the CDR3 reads TGTGCCAGCAGCTTAGATGGAGGCAGGGGATCTTATGGGGCCAACGTCCTGACTTTC.

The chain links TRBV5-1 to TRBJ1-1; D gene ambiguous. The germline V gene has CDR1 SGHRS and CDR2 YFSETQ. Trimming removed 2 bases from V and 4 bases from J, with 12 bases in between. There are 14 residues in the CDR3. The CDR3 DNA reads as TGCGCCAGCAGCTTACTCCTTGCGGGCACTGAAGCTTTCTTT. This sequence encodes CASSLLLAGTEAFF.

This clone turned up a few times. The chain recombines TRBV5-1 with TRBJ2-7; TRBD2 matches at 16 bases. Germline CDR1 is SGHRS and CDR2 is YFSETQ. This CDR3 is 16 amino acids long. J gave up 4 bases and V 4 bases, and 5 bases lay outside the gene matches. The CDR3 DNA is TGCGCCAGCAGCACCGGGACTAGCGGGAGGGGTTACGAGCAGTACTTC. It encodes CASSTGTSGRGYEQYF.

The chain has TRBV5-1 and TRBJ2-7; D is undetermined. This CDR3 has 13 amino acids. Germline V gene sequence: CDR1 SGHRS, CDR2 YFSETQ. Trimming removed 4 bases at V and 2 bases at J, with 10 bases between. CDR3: CASSRTQTYEQYF. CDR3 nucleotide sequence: TGCGCCAGCAGCCGGACGCAGACCTACGAGCAGTACTTC.

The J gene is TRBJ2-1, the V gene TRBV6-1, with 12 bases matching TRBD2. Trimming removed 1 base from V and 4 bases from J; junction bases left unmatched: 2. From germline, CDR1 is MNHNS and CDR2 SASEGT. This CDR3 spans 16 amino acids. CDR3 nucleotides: TGTGCCAGCAGTGAAGAGACTAGCGGGAGATACAATGAGCAGTTCTTC. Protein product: CASSEETSGRYNEQFF.

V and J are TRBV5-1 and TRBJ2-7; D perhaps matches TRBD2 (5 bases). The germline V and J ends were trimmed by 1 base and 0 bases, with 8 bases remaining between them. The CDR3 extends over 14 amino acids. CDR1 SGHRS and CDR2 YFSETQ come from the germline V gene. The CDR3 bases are TGCGCCAGCAGCTTGACTAGGTTCTCCTACGAGCAGTACTTC. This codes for CASSLTRFSYEQYF.

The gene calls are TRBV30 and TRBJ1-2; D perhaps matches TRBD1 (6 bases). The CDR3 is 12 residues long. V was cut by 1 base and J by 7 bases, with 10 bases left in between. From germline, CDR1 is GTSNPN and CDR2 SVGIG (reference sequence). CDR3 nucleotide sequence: TGTGCCTGGAGTGCCTCCAGGGGTGGCTACACCTTC. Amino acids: CAWSASRGGYTF.

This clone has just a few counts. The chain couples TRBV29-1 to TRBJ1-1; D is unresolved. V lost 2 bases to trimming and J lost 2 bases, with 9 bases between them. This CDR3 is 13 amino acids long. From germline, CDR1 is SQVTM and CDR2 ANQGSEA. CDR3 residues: CSVERKPNTEAFF. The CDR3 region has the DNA TGCAGCGTTGAAAGGAAACCCAACACTGAAGCTTTCTTT.

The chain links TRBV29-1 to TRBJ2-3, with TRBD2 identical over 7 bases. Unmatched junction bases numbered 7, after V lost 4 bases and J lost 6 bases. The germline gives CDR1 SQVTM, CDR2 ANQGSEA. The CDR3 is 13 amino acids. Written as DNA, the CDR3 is TGCAGCGTTGTACTGCACGGGGGGGATACGCAGTATTTT. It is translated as CSVVLHGGDTQYF.

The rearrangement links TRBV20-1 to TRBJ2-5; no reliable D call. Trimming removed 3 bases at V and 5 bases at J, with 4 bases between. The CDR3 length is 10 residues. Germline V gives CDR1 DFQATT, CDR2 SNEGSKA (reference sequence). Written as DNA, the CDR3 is TGCAGTGCTAGTACGGAGACCCAGTACTTC. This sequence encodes CSASTETQYF.

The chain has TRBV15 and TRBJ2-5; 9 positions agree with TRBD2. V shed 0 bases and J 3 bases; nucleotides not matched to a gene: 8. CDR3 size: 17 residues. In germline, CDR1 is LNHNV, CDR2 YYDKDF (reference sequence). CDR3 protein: CATSRDLGVAGEETQYF. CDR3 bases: TGTGCCACCAGCAGAGATCTGGGGGTAGCGGGAGAAGAGACCCAGTACTTC.

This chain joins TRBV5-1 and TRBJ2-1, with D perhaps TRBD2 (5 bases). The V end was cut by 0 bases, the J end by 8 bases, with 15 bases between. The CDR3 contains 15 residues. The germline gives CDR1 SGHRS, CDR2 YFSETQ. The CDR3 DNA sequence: TGCGCCAGCAGCTTGGAGGCTAGCCAGTCGCATGAGCAGTTCTTC. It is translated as CASSLEASQSHEQFF.

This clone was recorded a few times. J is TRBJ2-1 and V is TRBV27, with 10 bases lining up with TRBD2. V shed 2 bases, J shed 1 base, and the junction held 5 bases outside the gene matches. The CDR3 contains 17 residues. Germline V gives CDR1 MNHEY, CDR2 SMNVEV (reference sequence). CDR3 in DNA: TGTGCCAGCAGTTTAGGACTAGCGGAATTTTCCTACAATGAGCAGTTCTTC. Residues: CASSLGLAEFSYNEQFF.

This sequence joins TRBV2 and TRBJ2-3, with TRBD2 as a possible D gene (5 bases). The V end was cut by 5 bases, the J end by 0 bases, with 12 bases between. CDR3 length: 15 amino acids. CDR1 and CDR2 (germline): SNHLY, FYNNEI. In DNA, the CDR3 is TGTGCCAGCAGTTCCCGGCGGACTAGCACAGATACGCAGTATTTT. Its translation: CASSSRRTSTDTQYF.

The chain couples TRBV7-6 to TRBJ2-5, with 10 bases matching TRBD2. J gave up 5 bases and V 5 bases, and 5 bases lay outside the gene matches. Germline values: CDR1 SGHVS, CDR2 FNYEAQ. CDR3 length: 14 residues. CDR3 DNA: TGTGCCAGCAGCCTAGTTAGCGGGGGGGAGACCCAGTACTTC. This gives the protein CASSLVSGGETQYF.

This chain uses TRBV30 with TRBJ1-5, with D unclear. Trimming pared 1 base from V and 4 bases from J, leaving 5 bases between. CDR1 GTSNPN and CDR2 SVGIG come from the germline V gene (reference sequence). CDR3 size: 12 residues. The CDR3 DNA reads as TGTGCCTGGAGTGGAGAGAATCAGCCCCAGCATTTT. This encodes CAWSGENQPQHF.

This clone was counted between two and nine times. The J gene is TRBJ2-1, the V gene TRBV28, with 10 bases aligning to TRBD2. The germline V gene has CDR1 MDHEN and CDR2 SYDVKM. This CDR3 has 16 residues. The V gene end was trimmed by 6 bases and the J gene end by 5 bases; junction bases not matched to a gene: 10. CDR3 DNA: TGTGCCAGCAGCCTGATTAGCGGGAGGACCGACAATGAGCAGTTCTTC. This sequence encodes CASSLISGRTDNEQFF. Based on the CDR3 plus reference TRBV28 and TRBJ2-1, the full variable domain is DVKVTQSSRYLVKRTGEKVFLECVQDMDHENMFWYRQDPGLGLRLIYFSYDVKMKEKGDIPEGYSVSREKKERFSLILESASTNQTSMYLCASSLISGRTDNEQFFGPGTRLTVL.

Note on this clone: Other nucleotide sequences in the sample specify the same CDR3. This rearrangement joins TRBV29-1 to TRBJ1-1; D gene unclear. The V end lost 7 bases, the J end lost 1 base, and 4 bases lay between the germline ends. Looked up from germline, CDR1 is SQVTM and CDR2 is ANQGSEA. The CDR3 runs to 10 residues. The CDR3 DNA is TGCAGCGCTCGGAACACTGAAGCTTTCTTT. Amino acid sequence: CSARNTEAFF.

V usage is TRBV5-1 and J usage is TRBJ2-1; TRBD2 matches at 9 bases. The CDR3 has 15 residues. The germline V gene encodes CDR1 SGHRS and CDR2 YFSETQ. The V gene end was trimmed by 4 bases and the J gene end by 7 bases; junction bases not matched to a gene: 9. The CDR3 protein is CASSLRREGQNEQFF. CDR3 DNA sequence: TGCGCCAGCAGCCTGAGGCGGGAGGGCCAAAATGAGCAGTTCTTC. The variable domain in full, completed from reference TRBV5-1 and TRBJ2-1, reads KAGVTQTPRYLIKTRGQQVTLSCSPISGHRSVSWYQQTPGQGLQFLFEYFSETQRNKGNFPGRFSGRQFSNSRSEMNVSTLELGDSALYLCASSLRREGQNEQFFGPGTRLTVL.

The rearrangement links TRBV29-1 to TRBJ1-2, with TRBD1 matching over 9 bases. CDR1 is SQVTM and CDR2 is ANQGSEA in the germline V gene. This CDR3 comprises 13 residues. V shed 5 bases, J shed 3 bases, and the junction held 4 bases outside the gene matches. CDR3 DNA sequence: TGCAGCGTTACCGGGACAGGGTACTATGGCTACACCTTC. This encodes CSVTGTGYYGYTF.

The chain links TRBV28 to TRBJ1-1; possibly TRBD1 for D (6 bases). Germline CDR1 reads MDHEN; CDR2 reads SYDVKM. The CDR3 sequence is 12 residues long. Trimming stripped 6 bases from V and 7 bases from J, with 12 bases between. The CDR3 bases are TGTGCCAGCAGCTATGACAGGATTGAAGCTTTCTTT. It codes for CASSYDRIEAFF.

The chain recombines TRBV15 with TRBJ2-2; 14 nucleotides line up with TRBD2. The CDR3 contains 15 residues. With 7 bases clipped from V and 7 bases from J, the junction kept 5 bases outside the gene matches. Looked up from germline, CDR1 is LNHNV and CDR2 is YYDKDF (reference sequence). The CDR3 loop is CATTGLAGGGGELFF. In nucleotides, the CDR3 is TGTGCCACCACCGGACTAGCGGGAGGAGGCGGGGAGCTGTTTTTT. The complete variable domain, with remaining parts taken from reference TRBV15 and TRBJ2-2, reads DAMVIQNPRYQVTQFGKPVTLSCSQTLNHNVMYWYQQKSSQAPKLLFHYYDKDFNNEADTPDNFQSRRPNTSFCFLDIRSPGLGDTAMYLCATTGLAGGGGELFFGEGSRLTVL.

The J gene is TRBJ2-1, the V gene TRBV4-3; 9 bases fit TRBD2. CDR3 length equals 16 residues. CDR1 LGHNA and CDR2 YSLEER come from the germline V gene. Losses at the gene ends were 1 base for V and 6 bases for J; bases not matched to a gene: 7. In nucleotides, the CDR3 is TGCGCCAGCAGCCAAGTCCTGAGCGGGAGGCCCAATGAGCAGTTCTTC. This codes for CASSQVLSGRPNEQFF.

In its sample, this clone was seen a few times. The CDR3 loop is CASTISGSRNEQFF. Here the CDR3 DNA reads TGTGCCAGCACCATCAGCGGATCCCGTAATGAGCAGTTCTTC. The chain has TRBV28 and TRBJ2-1; a weak D match, TRBD2 (5 bases). The CDR3 is 14 residues long. Germline V gives CDR1 MDHEN, CDR2 SYDVKM. V lost 7 bases and J lost 7, with 17 bases in between.

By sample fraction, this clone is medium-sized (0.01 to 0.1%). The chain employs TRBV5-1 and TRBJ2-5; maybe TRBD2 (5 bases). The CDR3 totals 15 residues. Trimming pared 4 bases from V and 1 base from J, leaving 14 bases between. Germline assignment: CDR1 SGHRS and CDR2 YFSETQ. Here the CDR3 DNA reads TGCGCCAGCAGCCTGACTAACCCGGTCCAAGAGACCCAGTACTTC. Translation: CASSLTNPVQETQYF.

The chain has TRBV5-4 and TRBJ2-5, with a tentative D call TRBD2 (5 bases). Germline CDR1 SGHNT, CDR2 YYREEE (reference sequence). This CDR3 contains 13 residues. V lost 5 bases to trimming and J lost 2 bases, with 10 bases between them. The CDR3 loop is CASSPRGQETQYF. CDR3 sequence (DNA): TGTGCCAGCAGTCCCCGGGGTCAAGAGACCCAGTACTTC.

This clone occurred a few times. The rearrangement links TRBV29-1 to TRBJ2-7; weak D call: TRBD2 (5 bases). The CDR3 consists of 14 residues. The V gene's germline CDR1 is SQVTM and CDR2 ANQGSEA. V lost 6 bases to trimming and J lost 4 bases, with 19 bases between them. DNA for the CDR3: TGCAGCGTCGTACGCGTCCAAGGAGGTTACGAGCAGTACTTC. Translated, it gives CSVVRVQGGYEQYF.

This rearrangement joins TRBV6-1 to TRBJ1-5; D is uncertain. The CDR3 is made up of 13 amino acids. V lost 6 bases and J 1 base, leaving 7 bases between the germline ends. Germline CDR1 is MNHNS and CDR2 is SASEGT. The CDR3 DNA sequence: TGTGCCAGCAGGATATTAAGCAATCAGCCCCAGCATTTT. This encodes CASRILSNQPQHF.

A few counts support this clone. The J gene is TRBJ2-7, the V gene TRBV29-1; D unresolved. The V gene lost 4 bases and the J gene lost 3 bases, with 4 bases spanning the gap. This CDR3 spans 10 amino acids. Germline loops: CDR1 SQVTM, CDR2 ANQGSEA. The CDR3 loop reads CSVGSYEQYF. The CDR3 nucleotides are TGCAGCGTTGGGAGCTACGAGCAGTACTTC.

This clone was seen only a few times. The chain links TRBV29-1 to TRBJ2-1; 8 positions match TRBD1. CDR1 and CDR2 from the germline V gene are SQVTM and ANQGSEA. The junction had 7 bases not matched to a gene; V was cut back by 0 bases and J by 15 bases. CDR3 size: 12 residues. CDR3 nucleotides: TGCAGCGTTGAAGATCTTGGACAGGGTCTGTTCTTC. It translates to CSVEDLGQGLFF.